This TCR beta chain was recorded in a study of cytomegalovirus exposure and HLA in healthy donors. Whole-study context: The early release's HLA-typed donors yielded about 85 million unique TCRs. The study's findings and limits: An analysis that came later showed most CMV-associated TCR beta chains appearing HLA-restricted. Specificity of three CMV-associated chains for CMV antigens was verified in vitro.

Both 60 Vbeta primers and 13 Jbeta primers went into the PCR. Original methodology: The authors later counted approximately 80 million unique TCR beta chains, some 10 million of them shared. Generated by immunoSEQ multiplex PCR, the TCRdb table keeps only in-frame clones and is missing some. For V, J and clone size, that table is used; D and trimming come from the DNA. The listing contains tens of thousands of clones. Turning to this clone: Its matching antigen is unknown.

The CDR3 is 15 amino acids. V gave up 6 bases and J gave up 6 bases, with 15 bases separating them. The germline V gene encodes CDR1 MNHEY and CDR2 SVGAGI. The chain recombines TRBV6-5 with TRBJ1-6; maybe TRBD1 (6 bases). The source is a woman in her fifties or sixties in good health and CMV-seronegative. The sequenced material came from PBMCs. The CDR3 loop is CASRYTRGVNSPLHF. CDR3 sequence (DNA): TGTGCCAGCAGATATACCAGGGGCGTTAATTCACCCCTCCACTTT.